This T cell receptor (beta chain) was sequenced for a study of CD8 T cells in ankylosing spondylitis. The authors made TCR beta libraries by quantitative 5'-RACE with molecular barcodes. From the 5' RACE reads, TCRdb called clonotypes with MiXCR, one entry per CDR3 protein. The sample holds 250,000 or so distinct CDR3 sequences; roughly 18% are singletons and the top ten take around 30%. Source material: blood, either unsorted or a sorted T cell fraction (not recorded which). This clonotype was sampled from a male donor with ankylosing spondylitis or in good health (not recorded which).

The CDR3 bases are TGTGCCAGCAGTTTAAGCGGGAGGCGCTACAATGAGCAGTTCTTC. Translated, it gives CASSLSGRRYNEQFF. This rearrangement joins TRBV12-3 or TRBV12-4 to TRBJ2-1; TRBD2 agrees at 9 bases. V was pared by 2 bases and J by 3 bases, with 2 bases of the junction left unmatched. This CDR3 has 15 amino acids.